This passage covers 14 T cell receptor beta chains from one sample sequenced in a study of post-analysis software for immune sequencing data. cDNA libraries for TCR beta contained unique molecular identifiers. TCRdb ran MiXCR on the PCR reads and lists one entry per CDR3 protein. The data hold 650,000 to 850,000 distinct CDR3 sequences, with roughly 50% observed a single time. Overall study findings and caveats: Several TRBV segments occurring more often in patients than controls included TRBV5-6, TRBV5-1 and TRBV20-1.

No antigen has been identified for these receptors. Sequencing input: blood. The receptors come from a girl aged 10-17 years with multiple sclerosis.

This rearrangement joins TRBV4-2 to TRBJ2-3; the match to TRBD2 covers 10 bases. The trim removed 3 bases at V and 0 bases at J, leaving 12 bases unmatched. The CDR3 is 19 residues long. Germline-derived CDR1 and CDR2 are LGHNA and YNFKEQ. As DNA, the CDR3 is TGTGCCAGCAGCCACACCCTCCCCCTAGCGGGAGTGAGCACAGATACGCAGTATTTT. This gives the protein CASSHTLPLAGVSTDTQYF.

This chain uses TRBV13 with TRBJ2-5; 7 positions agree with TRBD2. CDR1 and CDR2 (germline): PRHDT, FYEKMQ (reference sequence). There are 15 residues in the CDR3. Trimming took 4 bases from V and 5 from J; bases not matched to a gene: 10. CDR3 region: CASSSRRTSEETQYF. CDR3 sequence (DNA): TGTGCCAGCAGCTCCCGCCGGACTAGTGAGGAGACCCAGTACTTC.

CDR3 DNA sequence: TGTGCCAGCAGCTTAGGCCGGGACAGGGGGCAGGACGGGAGGAAGAACGAGCAGTACTTC. Translated: CASSLGRDRGQDGRKNEQYF. The V gene is TRBV11-3, the J gene TRBJ2-7, with TRBD1 matching over 12 bases. The CDR3 loop spans 20 amino acids. Germline V lookup: CDR1 SGHNT, CDR2 YENEEA. J lost 5 bases, V lost 1 base, and 18 bases had no gene match.

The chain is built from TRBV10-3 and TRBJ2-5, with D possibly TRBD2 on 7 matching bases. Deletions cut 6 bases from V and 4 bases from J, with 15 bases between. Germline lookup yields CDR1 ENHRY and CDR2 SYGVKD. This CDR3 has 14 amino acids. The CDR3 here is CAIRPVGGGETQYF. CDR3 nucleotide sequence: TGTGCCATCAGACCGGTAGGGGGGGGAGAGACCCAGTACTTC.

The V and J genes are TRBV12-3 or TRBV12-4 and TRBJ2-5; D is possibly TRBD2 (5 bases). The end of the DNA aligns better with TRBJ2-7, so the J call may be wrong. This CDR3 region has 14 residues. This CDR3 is CASTFPGVGYEQYF. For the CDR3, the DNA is TGTGCCAGCACCTTTCCCGGGGTGGGGTACGAGCAGTACTTC.

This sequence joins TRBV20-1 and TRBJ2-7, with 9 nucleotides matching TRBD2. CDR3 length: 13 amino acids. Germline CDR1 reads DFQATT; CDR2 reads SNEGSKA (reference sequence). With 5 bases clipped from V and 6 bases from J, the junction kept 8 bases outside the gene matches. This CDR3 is CSAAGLAMGEQYF. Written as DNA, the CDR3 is TGCAGTGCTGCGGGACTAGCTATGGGCGAGCAGTACTTC.

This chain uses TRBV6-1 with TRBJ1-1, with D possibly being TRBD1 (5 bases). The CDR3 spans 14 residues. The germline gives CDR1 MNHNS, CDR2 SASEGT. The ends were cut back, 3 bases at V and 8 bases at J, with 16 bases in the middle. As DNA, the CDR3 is TGTGCCAGCAGTGAGGGGCAGGTGGTCCGGGAAGCTTTCTTT. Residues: CASSEGQVVREAFF.

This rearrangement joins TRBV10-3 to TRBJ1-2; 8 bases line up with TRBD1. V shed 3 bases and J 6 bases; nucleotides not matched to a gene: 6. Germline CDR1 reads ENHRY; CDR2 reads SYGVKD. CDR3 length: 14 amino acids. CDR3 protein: CAISESGGADGYTF. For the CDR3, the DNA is TGTGCCATCAGTGAATCAGGGGGCGCGGATGGCTACACCTTC.

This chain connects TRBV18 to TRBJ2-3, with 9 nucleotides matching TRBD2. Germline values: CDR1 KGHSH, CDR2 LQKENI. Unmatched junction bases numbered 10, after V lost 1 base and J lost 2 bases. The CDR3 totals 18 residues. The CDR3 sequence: CASSPQREARRTTDTQYF. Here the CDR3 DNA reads TGTGCCAGCTCACCACAGCGGGAGGCCCGGAGGACCACAGATACGCAGTATTTT. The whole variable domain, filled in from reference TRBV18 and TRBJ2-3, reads NAGVMQNPRHLVRRRGQEARLRCSPMKGHSHVYWYRQLPEEGLKFMVYLQKENIIDESGMPKERFSAEFPKEGPSILRIQQVVRGDSAAYFCASSPQREARRTTDTQYFGPGTRLTVL.

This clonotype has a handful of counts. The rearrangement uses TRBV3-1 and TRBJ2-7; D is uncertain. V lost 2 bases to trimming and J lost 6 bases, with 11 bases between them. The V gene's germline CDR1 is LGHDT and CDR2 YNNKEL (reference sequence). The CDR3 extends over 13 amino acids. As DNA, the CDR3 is TGTGCCAGCAGCCAACGGGCCCCTTTCGAGCAGTACTTC. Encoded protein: CASSQRAPFEQYF.

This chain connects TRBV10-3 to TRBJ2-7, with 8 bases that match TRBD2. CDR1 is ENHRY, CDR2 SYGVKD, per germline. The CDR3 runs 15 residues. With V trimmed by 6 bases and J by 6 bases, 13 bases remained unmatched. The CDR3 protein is CAIRERETYEGEQYF. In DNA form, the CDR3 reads TGTGCCATCAGGGAGCGGGAGACTTACGAGGGCGAGCAGTACTTC.

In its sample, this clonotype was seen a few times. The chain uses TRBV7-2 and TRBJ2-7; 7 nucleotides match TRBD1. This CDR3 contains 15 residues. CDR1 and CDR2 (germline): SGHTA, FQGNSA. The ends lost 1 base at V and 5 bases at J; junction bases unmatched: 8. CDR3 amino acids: CASSLVGQGVDEQYF. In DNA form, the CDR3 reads TGTGCCAGCAGCTTAGTAGGTCAGGGGGTGGACGAGCAGTACTTC.

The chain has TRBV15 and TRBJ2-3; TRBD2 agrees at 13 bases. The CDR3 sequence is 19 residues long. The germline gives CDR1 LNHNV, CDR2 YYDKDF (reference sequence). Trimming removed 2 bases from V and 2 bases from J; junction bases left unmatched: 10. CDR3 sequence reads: CATSRSLPGLAGPTDTQYF. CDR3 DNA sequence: TGTGCCACCAGCAGATCCCTTCCGGGACTAGCGGGACCCACAGATACGCAGTATTTT.

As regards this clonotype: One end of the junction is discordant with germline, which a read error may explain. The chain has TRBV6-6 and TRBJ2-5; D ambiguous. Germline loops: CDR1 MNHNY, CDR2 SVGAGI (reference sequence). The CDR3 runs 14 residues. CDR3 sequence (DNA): TGTGTCAGCAGTCAACTCGGTATTGCAGAGACCCAGTACTTC. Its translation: CVSSQLGIAETQYF.